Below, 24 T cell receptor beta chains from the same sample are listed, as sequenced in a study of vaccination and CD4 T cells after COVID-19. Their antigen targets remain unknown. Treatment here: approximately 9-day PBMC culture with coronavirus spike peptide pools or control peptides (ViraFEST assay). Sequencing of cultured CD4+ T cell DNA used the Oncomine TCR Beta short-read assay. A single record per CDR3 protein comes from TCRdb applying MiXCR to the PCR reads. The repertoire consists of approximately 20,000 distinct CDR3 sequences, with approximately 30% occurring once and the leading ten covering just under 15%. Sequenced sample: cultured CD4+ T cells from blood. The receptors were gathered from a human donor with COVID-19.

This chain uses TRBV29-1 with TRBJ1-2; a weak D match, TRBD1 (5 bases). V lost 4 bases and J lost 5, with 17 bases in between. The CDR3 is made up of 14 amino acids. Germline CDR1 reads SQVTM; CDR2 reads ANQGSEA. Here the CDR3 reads CSVGRAGYRYGYTF. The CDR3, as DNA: TGCAGCGTTGGCAGGGCGGGTTATCGGTATGGCTACACCTTC.

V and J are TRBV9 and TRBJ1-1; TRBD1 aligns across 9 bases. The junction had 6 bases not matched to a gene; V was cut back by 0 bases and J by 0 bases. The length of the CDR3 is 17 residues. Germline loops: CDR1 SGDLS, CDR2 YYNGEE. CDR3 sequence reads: CASSVVTGGLLNTEAFF. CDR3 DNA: TGTGCCAGCAGCGTAGTAACAGGGGGCCTTTTGAACACTGAAGCTTTCTTT.

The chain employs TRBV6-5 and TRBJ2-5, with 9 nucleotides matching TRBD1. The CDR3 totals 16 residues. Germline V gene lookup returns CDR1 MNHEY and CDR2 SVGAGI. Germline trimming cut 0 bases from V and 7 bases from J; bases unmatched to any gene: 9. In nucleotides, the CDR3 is TGTGCCAGCAGTTACTCGATAGACAGGGGGTCTGGGACCCAGTACTTC. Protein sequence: CASSYSIDRGSGTQYF.

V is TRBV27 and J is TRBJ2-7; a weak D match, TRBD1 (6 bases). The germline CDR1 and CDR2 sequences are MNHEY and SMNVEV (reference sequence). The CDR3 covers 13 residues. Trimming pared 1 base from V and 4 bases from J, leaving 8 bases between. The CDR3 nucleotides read TGTGCCAGCAGTTTATTGAGGGGGTACGAGCAGTACTTC. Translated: CASSLLRGYEQYF.

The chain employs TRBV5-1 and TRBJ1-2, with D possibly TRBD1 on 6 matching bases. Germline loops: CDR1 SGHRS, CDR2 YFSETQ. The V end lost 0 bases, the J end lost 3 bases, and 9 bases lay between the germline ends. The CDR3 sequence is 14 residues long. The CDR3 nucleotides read TGCGCCAGCAGCTTGGGGCAGGGGCACTATGGCTACACCTTC. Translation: CASSLGQGHYGYTF.

The chain's CDR3 is CASSHNDRKITYEQYF. CDR3 nucleotide sequence: TGTGCCAGCAGCCATAATGACAGGAAAATCACCTACGAGCAGTACTTC. The genes are TRBV7-9 and TRBJ2-7, with D perhaps TRBD1 (6 bases). Germline values: CDR1 SEHNR, CDR2 FQNEAQ (reference sequence). The CDR3 sequence is 16 residues long. V dropped 5 bases and J dropped 2 bases, with 19 bases sitting between them. Full variable domain (missing parts from reference TRBV7-9 and TRBJ2-7): DTGVSQNPRHKITKRGQNVTFRCDPISEHNRLYWYRQTLGQGPEFLTYFQNEAQLEKSRLLSDRFSAERPKGSFSTLEIQRTEQGDSAMYLCASSHNDRKITYEQYFGPGTRLTVT.

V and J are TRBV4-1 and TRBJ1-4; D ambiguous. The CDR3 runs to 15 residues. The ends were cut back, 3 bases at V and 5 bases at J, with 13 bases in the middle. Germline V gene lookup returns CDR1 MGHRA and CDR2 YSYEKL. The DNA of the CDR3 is TGCGCCAGCAGCCAGGGATATGGGGAGAATGAAAAACTGTTTTTT. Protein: CASSQGYGENEKLFF.

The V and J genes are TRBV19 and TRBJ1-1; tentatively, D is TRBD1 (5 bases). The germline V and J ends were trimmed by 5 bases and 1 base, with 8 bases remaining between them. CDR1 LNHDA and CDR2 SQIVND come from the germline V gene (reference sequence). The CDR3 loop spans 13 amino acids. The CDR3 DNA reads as TGTGCCAGTAGTCGGGACGAGAACACTGAAGCTTTCTTT. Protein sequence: CASSRDENTEAFF. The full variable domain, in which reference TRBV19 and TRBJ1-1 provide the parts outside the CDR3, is DGGITQSPKYLFRKEGQNVTLSCEQNLNHDAMYWYRQDPGQGLRLIYYSQIVNDFQKGDIAEGYSVSREKKESFPLTVTSAQKNPTAFYLCASSRDENTEAFFGQGTRLTVV.

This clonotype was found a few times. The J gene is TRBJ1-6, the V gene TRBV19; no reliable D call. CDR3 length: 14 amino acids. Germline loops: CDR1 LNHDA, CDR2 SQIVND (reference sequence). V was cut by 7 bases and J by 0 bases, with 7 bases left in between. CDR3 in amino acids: CASTRSSYNSPLHF. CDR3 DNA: TGTGCCAGTACAAGGAGCTCCTATAATTCACCCCTCCACTTT.

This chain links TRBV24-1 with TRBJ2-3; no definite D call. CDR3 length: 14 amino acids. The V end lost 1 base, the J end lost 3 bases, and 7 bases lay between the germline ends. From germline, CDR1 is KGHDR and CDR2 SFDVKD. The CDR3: CATSDLRQTDTQYF. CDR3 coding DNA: TGTGCCACCAGTGATTTACGGCAAACAGATACGCAGTATTTT.

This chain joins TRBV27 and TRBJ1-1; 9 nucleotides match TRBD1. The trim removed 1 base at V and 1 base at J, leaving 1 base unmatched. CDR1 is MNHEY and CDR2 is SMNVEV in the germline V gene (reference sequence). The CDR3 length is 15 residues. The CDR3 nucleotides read TGTGCCAGCAGTTTATTGGGACAGGGGAACACTGAAGCTTTCTTT. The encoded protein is CASSLLGQGNTEAFF.

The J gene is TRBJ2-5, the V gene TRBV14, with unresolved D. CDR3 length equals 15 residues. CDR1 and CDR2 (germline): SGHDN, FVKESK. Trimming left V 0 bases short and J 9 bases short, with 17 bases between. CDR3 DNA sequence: TGTGCCAGCAGCCAAGATTTGTCCGGTGGGGTGGCCCAGTACTTC. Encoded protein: CASSQDLSGGVAQYF.

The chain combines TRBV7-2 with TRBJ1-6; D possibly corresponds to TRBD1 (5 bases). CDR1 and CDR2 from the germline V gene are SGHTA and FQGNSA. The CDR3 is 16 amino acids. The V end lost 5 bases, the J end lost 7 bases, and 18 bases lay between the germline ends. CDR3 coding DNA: TGTGCCAGCAGCGTAGATGGGGCAGCCCAAAATTCACCCCTCCACTTT. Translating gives CASSVDGAAQNSPLHF.

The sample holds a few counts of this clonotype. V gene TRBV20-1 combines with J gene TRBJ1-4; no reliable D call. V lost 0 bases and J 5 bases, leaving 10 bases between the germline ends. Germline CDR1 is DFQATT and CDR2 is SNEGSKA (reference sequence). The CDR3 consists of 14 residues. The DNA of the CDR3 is TGCAGTGCTAGAGATCCTCCCGGGAATGAAAAACTGTTTTTT. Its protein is CSARDPPGNEKLFF.

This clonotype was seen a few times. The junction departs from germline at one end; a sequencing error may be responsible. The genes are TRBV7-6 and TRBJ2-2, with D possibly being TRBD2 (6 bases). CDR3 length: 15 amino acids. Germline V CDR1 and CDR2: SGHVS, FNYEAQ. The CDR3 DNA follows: TGTGCTAGCAGCTCTGGAGGGATCGGGGTCGGGGAGCTGTTTTTT. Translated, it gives CASSSGGIGVGELFF.

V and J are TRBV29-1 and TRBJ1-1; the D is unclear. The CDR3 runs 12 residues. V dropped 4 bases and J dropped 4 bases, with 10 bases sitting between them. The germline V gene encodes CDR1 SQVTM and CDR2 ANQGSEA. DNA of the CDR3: TGCAGCGTTGCCGGGAGCCCCACTGAAGCTTTCTTT. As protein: CSVAGSPTEAFF.

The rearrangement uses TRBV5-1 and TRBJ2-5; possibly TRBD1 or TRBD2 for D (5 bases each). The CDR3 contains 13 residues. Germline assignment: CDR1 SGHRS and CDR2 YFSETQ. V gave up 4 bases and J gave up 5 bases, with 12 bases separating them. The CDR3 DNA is TGCGCCAGCAGCCGTGGGGGAGAGGAGACCCAGTACTTC. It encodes CASSRGGEETQYF.

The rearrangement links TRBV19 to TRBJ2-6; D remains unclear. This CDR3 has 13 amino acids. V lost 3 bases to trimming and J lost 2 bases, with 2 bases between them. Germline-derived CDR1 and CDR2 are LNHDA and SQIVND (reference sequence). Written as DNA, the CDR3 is TGTGCCAGTAGTATTCCTGGGGCCAACGTCCTGACTTTC. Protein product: CASSIPGANVLTF.

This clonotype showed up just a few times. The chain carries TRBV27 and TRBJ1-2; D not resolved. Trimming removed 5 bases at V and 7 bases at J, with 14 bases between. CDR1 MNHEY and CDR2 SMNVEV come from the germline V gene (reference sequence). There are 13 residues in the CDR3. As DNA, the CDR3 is TGTGCCAGCAGTCCCTGGGGAGCTGGTGGCTACACCTTC. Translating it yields CASSPWGAGGYTF.

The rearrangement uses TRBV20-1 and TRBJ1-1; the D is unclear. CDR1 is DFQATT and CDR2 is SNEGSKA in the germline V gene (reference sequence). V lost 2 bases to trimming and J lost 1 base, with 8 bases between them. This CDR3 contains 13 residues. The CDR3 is CSARPAGNTEAFF. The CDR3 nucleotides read TGCAGTGCTAGACCGGCAGGGAACACTGAAGCTTTCTTT.

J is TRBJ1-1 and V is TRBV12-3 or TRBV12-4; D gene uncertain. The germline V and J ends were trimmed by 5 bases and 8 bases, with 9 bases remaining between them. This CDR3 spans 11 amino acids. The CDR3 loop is CASSQTREAFF. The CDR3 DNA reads TGTGCCAGCAGTCAGACTAGGGAAGCTTTCTTT.

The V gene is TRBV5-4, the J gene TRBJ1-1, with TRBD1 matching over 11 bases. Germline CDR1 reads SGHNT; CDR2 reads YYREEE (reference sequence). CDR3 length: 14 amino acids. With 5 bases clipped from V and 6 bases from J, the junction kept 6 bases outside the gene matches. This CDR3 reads CASSRTGGASEAFF. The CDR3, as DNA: TGTGCCAGCAGTAGGACAGGGGGCGCCTCTGAAGCTTTCTTT.

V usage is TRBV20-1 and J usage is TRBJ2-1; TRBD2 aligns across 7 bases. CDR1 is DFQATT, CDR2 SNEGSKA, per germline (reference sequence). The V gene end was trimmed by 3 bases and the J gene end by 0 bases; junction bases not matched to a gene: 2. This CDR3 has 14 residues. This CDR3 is CSASPGGSYNEQFF. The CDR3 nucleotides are TGCAGTGCTAGTCCGGGGGGCTCCTACAATGAGCAGTTCTTC.

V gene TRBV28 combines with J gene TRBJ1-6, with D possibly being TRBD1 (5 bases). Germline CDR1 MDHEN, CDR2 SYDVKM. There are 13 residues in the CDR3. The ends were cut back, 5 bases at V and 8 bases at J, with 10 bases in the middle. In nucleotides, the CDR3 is TGTGCCAGCAGTCCAGGGAGAGATTCACCCCTCCACTTT. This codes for CASSPGRDSPLHF.